The rows below give T cell receptor beta chains drawn from one sample of a study of breast tumors, draining lymph nodes, adjacent tissues. TCRdb passed the multiplex PCR reads through MiXCR, listing each CDR3 protein once. Of 150,000 to 250,000 distinct CDR3 sequences in the sample, 31% are singletons; the top ten hold 4% to 5.5%. Sequenced material: axillary lymph node tissue. Source of these receptors: a female donor with breast cancer. Some clones in this sample may be carry-over from other donors' samples. CDR3s include the opening cysteine and the closing phenylalanine or tryptophan. The order of the fields is CDR3 protein, CDR3 DNA, J gene, D gene, CDR3 length, clone size, V gene. D genes are given only for firm matches. A row's size may be missing; if present it is once, few, many or a size class.

CDR3 protein: CSAGGTSPLSSYNEQFF
CDR3 DNA: TGCAGTGCTGGGGGGACTAGCCCATTGAGCTCCTACAATGAGCAGTTCTTC
J gene: TRBJ2-1
D gene: TRBD2
CDR3 length: 17
clone size: many
V gene: TRBV20-1

CDR3 protein: CASSEPGLVTDTQYF
CDR3 DNA: TGTGCCAGCAGTGAACCGGGACTAGTCACAGATACGCAGTATTTT
J gene: TRBJ2-3
D gene: TRBD2
CDR3 length: 15
clone size: many
V gene: TRBV2

CDR3 protein: CAWRTDRGYGYTF
CDR3 DNA: TGTGCCTGGAGGACGGACAGGGGCTATGGCTACACCTTC
J gene: TRBJ1-2
D gene: TRBD1
CDR3 length: 13
clone size: many
V gene: TRBV30

CDR3 protein: CSVSITYEQYF
CDR3 DNA: TGCAGCGTTAGCATTACCTACGAGCAGTACTTC
J gene: TRBJ2-7
D gene: -
CDR3 length: 11
clone size: many
V gene: TRBV29-1

CDR3 protein: CASSVLSGGEGEQFF
CDR3 DNA: TGTGCCAGCAGTGTTCTTAGCGGGGGGGAGGGTGAGCAGTTCTTC
J gene: TRBJ2-1
D gene: TRBD2
CDR3 length: 15
clone size: many
V gene: TRBV2

CDR3 protein: CSARDQGATEAFF
CDR3 DNA: TGCAGTGCTAGAGATCAAGGGGCGACTGAAGCTTTCTTT
J gene: TRBJ1-1
D gene: -
CDR3 length: 13
clone size: few
V gene: TRBV20-1

CDR3 protein: CASSYGGSGDGYTF
CDR3 DNA: TGTGCCAGCAGTTACGGCGGTAGTGGGGATGGCTACACCTTC
J gene: TRBJ1-2
D gene: -
CDR3 length: 14
clone size: few
V gene: TRBV6-2/TRBV6-3

CDR3 protein: CASSIDRVNEQFF
CDR3 DNA: TGTGCCAGTAGTATAGACAGGGTGAATGAGCAGTTCTTC
J gene: TRBJ2-1
D gene: -
CDR3 length: 13
clone size: many
V gene: TRBV19

CDR3 protein: CASSTGAQGNQPQHF
CDR3 DNA: TGTGCCAGCAGTACGGGGGCCCAAGGTAATCAGCCCCAGCATTTT
J gene: TRBJ1-5
D gene: -
CDR3 length: 15
clone size: -
V gene: TRBV6-1

CDR3 protein: CASSYGRKDTQYF
CDR3 DNA: TGTGCCAGCAGTTACGGGAGGAAGGATACGCAGTATTTT
J gene: TRBJ2-3
D gene: -
CDR3 length: 13
clone size: many
V gene: TRBV6-6

CDR3 protein: CASSLGGGTEAFF
CDR3 DNA: TGTGCCAGCAGTTTAGGAGGGGGGACTGAAGCTTTCTTT
J gene: TRBJ1-1
D gene: -
CDR3 length: 13
clone size: few
V gene: TRBV12-3/TRBV12-4

CDR3 protein: CAGSPPSETQYF
CDR3 DNA: TGCGCCGGCAGCCCTCCGTCAGAGACCCAGTACTTC
J gene: TRBJ2-5
D gene: -
CDR3 length: 12
clone size: -
V gene: TRBV3-1

CDR3 protein: CASSLQGAYEQYF
CDR3 DNA: TGTGCCAGCAGTTTACAGGGGGCCTACGAGCAGTACTTC
J gene: TRBJ2-7
D gene: TRBD1
CDR3 length: 13
clone size: many
V gene: TRBV12-3/TRBV12-4

CDR3 protein: CASSSGLAGRRDEQYF
CDR3 DNA: TGTGCCAGCAGCTCGGGACTAGCGGGTCGAAGGGACGAGCAGTACTTC
J gene: TRBJ2-7
D gene: TRBD2
CDR3 length: 16
clone size: -
V gene: TRBV7-9

CDR3 protein: CASSLAWGGGYTF
CDR3 DNA: TGTGCCAGCAGCTTAGCTTGGGGAGGAGGCTACACCTTC
J gene: TRBJ1-2
D gene: -
CDR3 length: 13
clone size: -
V gene: TRBV7-9

CDR3 protein: CSAVDGTSGGYNEQFF
CDR3 DNA: TGCAGTGCCGTAGATGGGACTAGCGGGGGATACAATGAGCAGTTCTTC
J gene: TRBJ2-1
D gene: TRBD2
CDR3 length: 16
clone size: many
V gene: TRBV20-1

CDR3 protein: CASSEFSDGNTIYF
CDR3 DNA: TGTGCCAGCAGTGAATTCAGCGACGGAAACACCATATATTTT
J gene: TRBJ1-3
D gene: -
CDR3 length: 14
clone size: once
V gene: TRBV2

CDR3 protein: CASSPAIAGAPYEQYF
CDR3 DNA: TGTGCCAGCAGCCCCGCCATAGCGGGAGCCCCCTACGAGCAGTACTTC
J gene: TRBJ2-7
D gene: TRBD2
CDR3 length: 16
clone size: -
V gene: TRBV7-9

CDR3 protein: CASSLRGRGSQYF
CDR3 DNA: TGTGCCAGCAGCTTAAGGGGACGGGGTTCGCAGTATTTT
J gene: TRBJ2-3
D gene: -
CDR3 length: 13
clone size: -
V gene: TRBV7-3

CDR3 protein: CASSHSRPSGGPVF
CDR3 DNA: TGTGCCAGCAGTCACTCGAGGCCTAGCGGGGGACCTGTCTTC
J gene: TRBJ2-1
D gene: TRBD2
CDR3 length: 14
clone size: -
V gene: TRBV6-2/TRBV6-3

CDR3 protein: CASSPGDLNTEAFF
CDR3 DNA: TGCGCCAGCAGCCCGGGGGATTTGAACACTGAAGCTTTCTTT
J gene: TRBJ1-1
D gene: -
CDR3 length: 14
clone size: few
V gene: TRBV4-1

CDR3 protein: CASSHSSGRQGLDTRYF
CDR3 DNA: TGTGCCAGCAGTCACTCTAGCGGGAGACAAGGGTTAGATACGCGGTATTTT
J gene: TRBJ2-3
D gene: TRBD2
CDR3 length: 17
clone size: -
V gene: TRBV6-5

CDR3 protein: CASRLRENTEAFF
CDR3 DNA: TGTGCCAGCAGGCTCAGGGAGAACACTGAAGCTTTCTTT
J gene: TRBJ1-1
D gene: -
CDR3 length: 13
clone size: -
V gene: TRBV12-3/TRBV12-4

CDR3 protein: CASSPSGERAEAFF
CDR3 DNA: TGTGCCAGCAGCCCGTCCGGCGAACGGGCCGAGGCTTTCTTT
J gene: TRBJ1-1
D gene: -
CDR3 length: 14
clone size: -
V gene: TRBV12-5

CDR3 protein: CASIYGYTF
CDR3 DNA: TGTGCCAGCATCTATGGCTACACCTTC
J gene: TRBJ1-2
D gene: -
CDR3 length: 9
clone size: many
V gene: TRBV25-1

CDR3 protein: CASSFNSDRANTEAFF
CDR3 DNA: TGTGCCAGCAGCTTTAACTCGGACAGGGCGAACACTGAAGCTTTCTTT
J gene: TRBJ1-1
D gene: TRBD1
CDR3 length: 16
clone size: -
V gene: TRBV11-2

CDR3 protein: CASSASRVSFYNEQFF
CDR3 DNA: TGTGCCAGTAGTGCGTCCAGGGTCAGCTTCTACAATGAGCAGTTCTTC
J gene: TRBJ2-1
D gene: -
CDR3 length: 16
clone size: many
V gene: TRBV19